This TCR beta chain was captured by sequencing in a study of identical twins. Study-level points and caveats: The more abundant beta clonotypes in cord blood had fewer insertions, and memory repertoires did not show this.

All of the donors were Caucasians in good health. TCRdb re-derived calls from the 5' RACE reads in MiXCR, one entry per CDR3 protein. The sample holds around 220,000 distinct CDR3 sequences, roughly a tenth seen once. V lost 1 base and J 4 bases, leaving 16 bases between the germline ends. The V gene's germline CDR1 is LGHDT and CDR2 YNNKEL (reference sequence). The CDR3 sequence is 16 residues long. A word on this clonotype: Antigen: not known.

The chain uses TRBV3-1 and TRBJ1-2, with D possibly being TRBD1 (6 bases). The receptor was isolated from a man between 45 and 60 years old in good health. The sample consisted of memory T cells sorted from blood. The CDR3, as DNA: TGTGCCAGCAGCCAAGGACCGCCGGGGGGCGGCTATGGCTACACCTTC. It yields the protein CASSQGPPGGGYGYTF.